A selection of T cell receptor beta chains follows, all from one sample in a study of T-cell memory formation after mild COVID-19. TCRdb re-analysed the 5' RACE reads in MiXCR, keeping a single row per CDR3 protein. The table records a few hundred thousand distinct CDR3 sequences, 15% to 20% of them present only once. The sample was PBMCs or a T cell subset sorted from them (not recorded which). Source of these receptors: a man aged 18 to 29 who had mild COVID-19 (a few samples of this study predate the infection). Cell type and time point are not known. Both conserved end residues are part of each CDR3. D genes are given only for firm matches. Size is stated for part of the rows, as once, few or many counts, or as a class when the clone is expanded.

abundance: few; j_gene: TRBJ1-5; v_gene: TRBV20-1; d_gene: TRBD1; CDR3aa: CSANTGVLDQPQHF; CDR3nt: TGCAGTGCTAACACAGGGGTTTTGGATCAGCCCCAGCATTTT
abundance: .; j_gene: TRBJ2-1; v_gene: TRBV12-3/TRBV12-4; d_gene: .; CDR3aa: CASQPDSGDYNEQFF; CDR3nt: TGTGCCAGCCAACCGGACAGCGGCGACTACAATGAGCAGTTCTTC
abundance: .; j_gene: TRBJ1-1; v_gene: TRBV5-6; d_gene: TRBD1; CDR3aa: CASSISQGAETEAFF; CDR3nt: TGTGCCAGCAGCATATCACAGGGGGCCGAAACTGAAGCTTTCTTT
abundance: few; j_gene: TRBJ2-1; v_gene: TRBV20-1; d_gene: .; CDR3aa: CSASRAVKEQFF; CDR3nt: TGCAGTGCTAGCCGTGCGGTCAAGGAGCAGTTCTTC
abundance: .; j_gene: TRBJ1-2; v_gene: TRBV5-1; d_gene: TRBD1; CDR3aa: CASNVAAQGAGYTF; CDR3nt: TGCGCCAGCAATGTGGCCGCCCAGGGGGCTGGCTACACCTTC
abundance: few; j_gene: TRBJ2-2; v_gene: TRBV9; d_gene: .; CDR3aa: CASSEQGTGELFF; CDR3nt: TGTGCCAGCAGTGAACAGGGTACCGGGGAGCTGTTTTTT
abundance: .; j_gene: TRBJ1-1; v_gene: TRBV19; d_gene: .; CDR3aa: CASQPEEQNTEAFF; CDR3nt: TGTGCCAGCCAGCCGGAGGAGCAGAACACTGAAGCTTTCTTT
abundance: many; j_gene: TRBJ2-3; v_gene: TRBV24-1; d_gene: TRBD2; CDR3aa: CATSDPLALVGADTQYF; CDR3nt: TGTGCCACCAGTGATCCACTAGCGCTCGTTGGAGCAGATACGCAGTATTTT
abundance: few; j_gene: TRBJ2-1; v_gene: TRBV4-3; d_gene: TRBD2; CDR3aa: CASSQDSGGAGNEQFF; CDR3nt: TGCGCCAGCAGCCAAGATAGCGGGGGGGCCGGCAATGAGCAGTTCTTC
abundance: .; j_gene: TRBJ2-6; v_gene: TRBV6-2/TRBV6-3; d_gene: .; CDR3aa: CASTKIGSWANVLTF; CDR3nt: TGTGCCAGCACCAAAATAGGGAGCTGGGCCAACGTCCTGACTTTC
abundance: .; j_gene: TRBJ1-5; v_gene: TRBV12-3/TRBV12-4; d_gene: .; CDR3aa: CASSFRLWGDQPQHF; CDR3nt: TGTGCCAGCAGTTTCCGTCTCTGGGGGGATCAGCCCCAGCATTTT
abundance: many; j_gene: TRBJ2-5; v_gene: TRBV7-2; d_gene: TRBD2; CDR3aa: CASSPIRGRVGTQYF; CDR3nt: TGTGCCAGCAGCCCAATCCGAGGGAGGGTAGGGACCCAGTACTTC
abundance: few; j_gene: TRBJ2-3; v_gene: TRBV20-1; d_gene: TRBD2; CDR3aa: CSAPISGGVTDTQYF; CDR3nt: TGCAGTGCACCTATATCGGGGGGGGTCACAGATACGCAGTATTTT
abundance: .; j_gene: TRBJ2-1; v_gene: TRBV5-5; d_gene: .; CDR3aa: CASSSDTWGEQFF; CDR3nt: TGTGCCAGCAGCTCGGACACCTGGGGGGAGCAGTTCTTC
abundance: few; j_gene: TRBJ1-5; v_gene: TRBV7-2; d_gene: .; CDR3aa: CASSLQGTLLQPQHF; CDR3nt: TGTGCCAGCAGCTTACAAGGGACGTTGCTGCAGCCCCAGCATTTT
abundance: .; j_gene: TRBJ1-5; v_gene: TRBV5-5; d_gene: .; CDR3aa: CASSLEADYQPQHF; CDR3nt: TGTGCCAGCAGCTTGGAGGCAGATTATCAGCCCCAGCATTTT
abundance: few; j_gene: TRBJ2-3; v_gene: TRBV20-1; d_gene: .; CDR3aa: CSASVPDTQYF; CDR3nt: TGCAGTGCTAGCGTCCCAGATACGCAGTATTTT
abundance: few; j_gene: TRBJ2-7; v_gene: TRBV4-2; d_gene: .; CDR3aa: CASSQDRGPQYEQYF; CDR3nt: TGTGCCAGCAGCCAAGATCGGGGCCCCCAGTACGAGCAGTACTTC